Below are 17 T cell receptor beta chains sequenced from a single sample in a study of regulatory T cells in long-lasting Graves disease (dated by TCRdb to about 2021). The library was made by multiplex PCR. Instrument on record: Illumina HiSeq 4000. iRepertoire HTBI primers and Arm-PCR amplification of CDR3 regions were used to construct TCR beta libraries. Using fastp at Q25 and MiXCR, TCRdb reprocessed the public reads and kept productive beta chains. Each CDR3 protein appears once, grouped with its most common genes and DNA. Recorded for this sample are more than 450,000 distinct CDR3 sequences; around 16% of them occurred a single time. Roughly an eighth of the sample is taken by the ten largest. The time point label on this specimen signifies: newly diagnosed GD, antithyroid drugs for less than 3 months. RNA was extracted from PBMCs in TRIzol for both TCR sequencing and RNA sequencing. The same data also contributed to another study, on T cells in Graves' hyperthyroidism and ophthalmopathy.

Specimen: peripheral blood mononuclear cells (PBMCs), collected at new diagnosis, from a patient treated with antithyroid drugs. These receptors all come from a man between 40 and 49 years old with Graves disease. Donor details come from another sample of the same person, matched by shared clones.

The chain uses TRBV9 and TRBJ2-5; 8 bases are a match to TRBD1. Germline V lookup: CDR1 SGDLS, CDR2 YYNGEE. Trimming took 0 bases from V and 2 from J; bases not matched to a gene: 6. The CDR3 covers 16 residues. In DNA, the CDR3 is TGTGCCAGCAGCGTAGACCCGGGACAGGCGCAAGAGACCCAGTACTTC. Translation gives CASSVDPGQAQETQYF.

This clonotype was seen many times. V and J are TRBV18 and TRBJ1-1; D unresolved. CDR3 length: 15 residues. Germline V gene data show CDR1 as KGHSH and CDR2 as LQKENI. V dropped 3 bases and J dropped 4 bases, with 15 bases sitting between them. CDR3 nucleotides: TGTGCCAGCTCACCGAGTCGACAAGAGGGCACTGAAGCTTTCTTT. Translating it yields CASSPSRQEGTEAFF.

This clonotype was observed at least ten times. This sequence joins TRBV12-5 and TRBJ1-1, with D possibly TRBD1 on 5 matching bases. The CDR3 consists of 12 residues. The ends were cut back, 7 bases at V and 8 bases at J, with 14 bases in the middle. CDR1 and CDR2 from the germline V gene are LGHNT and FRNRAP. CDR3 DNA: TGTGCTAGTGTTAACTCAGGGACCGAAGCTTTCTTT. Translating gives CASVNSGTEAFF.

The chain recombines TRBV3-1 with TRBJ2-6, with 13 bases lining up with TRBD2. The ends lost 5 bases at V and 4 bases at J; junction bases unmatched: 8. The CDR3 covers 18 residues. Germline V gene sequence: CDR1 LGHDT, CDR2 YNNKEL (reference sequence). Here the CDR3 reads CASSYRTSGSFGANVLTF. CDR3 bases: TGTGCCAGCAGCTACCGGACTAGCGGGAGCTTCGGGGCCAACGTCCTGACTTTC.

This clonotype occurred a few times. This could be a read error, since a much larger clone is one nucleotide away. The chain couples TRBV9 to TRBJ2-3; TRBD1 aligns across 8 bases. Per germline, CDR1 SGDLS and CDR2 YYNGEE. This CDR3 comprises 18 residues. Germline trimming cut 6 bases from V and 1 base from J; bases unmatched to any gene: 16. The CDR3 sequence is CASNAMTISTGGTDTQYF. In DNA form, the CDR3 reads TGTGCCAGCAACGCCATGACCATTTCGACAGGGGGCACAGATACGCAGTATTTT.

The table lists this clonotype with a few counts. The chain carries TRBV6-5 and TRBJ2-1, with TRBD1 matching over 11 bases. The CDR3 sequence is 15 residues long. Germline loops: CDR1 MNHEY, CDR2 SVGAGI. The trim removed 6 bases at V and 4 bases at J, leaving 5 bases unmatched. This chain's CDR3 is CASRDRDRGYNEQFF. The CDR3 DNA reads TGTGCCAGCAGAGACCGGGACAGGGGGTACAATGAGCAGTTCTTC.

The chain joins TRBV2 to TRBJ1-3; D unresolved. V shed 6 bases and J shed 2 bases, with 14 bases lying between them. The V gene's germline CDR1 is SNHLY and CDR2 FYNNEI. CDR3 length equals 15 residues. Here the CDR3 reads CASRTKTQTGNTIYF. As DNA, the CDR3 is TGTGCCAGCAGAACTAAGACGCAAACTGGAAACACCATATATTTT.

The table lists this clonotype with a few counts. The genes are TRBV30 and TRBJ1-2, with D perhaps matching TRBD1 (6 bases). V lost 3 bases to trimming and J lost 4 bases, with 9 bases between them. Germline V gene data show CDR1 as GTSNPN and CDR2 as SVGIG (reference sequence). This CDR3 is 12 amino acids long. CDR3: CAWSSGAYGYTF. DNA for the CDR3: TGTGCCTGGAGCTCGGGGGCCTATGGCTACACCTTC.

At least ten counts were recorded for this clonotype. The V call is TRBV20-1, the J call TRBJ2-1; 13 nucleotides line up with TRBD2. This CDR3 spans 15 amino acids. V shed 6 bases, J shed 4 bases, and the junction held 6 bases outside the gene matches. Per the germline V gene, CDR1 is DFQATT and CDR2 is SNEGSKA (reference sequence). CDR3 bases: TGCAGTGCCGAGGGACTAGCGGGAAAGTACAATGAGCAGTTCTTC. Protein sequence: CSAEGLAGKYNEQFF.

The chain has TRBV19 and TRBJ1-1, with D unclear. This CDR3 is 13 amino acids long. The V gene lost 9 bases and the J gene lost 1 base, with 12 bases spanning the gap. Germline V gene lookup returns CDR1 LNHDA and CDR2 SQIVND (reference sequence). The CDR3 DNA reads as TGTGCCAGCAGCATCGGCCAGAACACTGAAGCTTTCTTT. As protein: CASSIGQNTEAFF.

V and J are TRBV28 and TRBJ2-1; D tentatively reads TRBD1 or TRBD2 (5 bases each). Deletions cut 10 bases from V and 4 bases from J, with 14 bases between. The CDR3 spans 13 residues. Germline CDR1 and CDR2: MDHEN and SYDVKM. CDR3 DNA sequence: TGTGCCACCCCCGGGACCCCGTACAATGAGCAGTTCTTC. Translated, it gives CATPGTPYNEQFF. Full variable domain (outside the CDR3, taken from reference TRBV28 and TRBJ2-1): DVKVTQSSRYLVKRTGEKVFLECVQDMDHENMFWYRQDPGLGLRLIYFSYDVKMKEKGDIPEGYSVSREKKERFSLILESASTNQTSMYLCATPGTPYNEQFFGPGTRLTVL.

Only a few counts were recorded for this clonotype. The junction and the germline gene differ at one end; a read error may be behind it. V and J are TRBV6-1 and TRBJ1-1; no definite D call. The CDR3 is made up of 13 amino acids. Germline V lookup: CDR1 MNHNS, CDR2 SASEGT. In DNA form, the CDR3 reads TGTGCCAGCAGTAGACTGATGAACAGTGAAGCTTTCTTT. Its translation is CASSRLMNSEAFF.

The genes are TRBV5-6 and TRBJ1-3; no firm D call. Trimming took 0 bases from V and 0 from J, leaving 10 bases between them. Germline loops: CDR1 SGHDT, CDR2 YYEEEE. There are 16 residues in the CDR3. CDR3 residues: CASSLGADLSGNTIYF. CDR3 in DNA: TGTGCCAGCAGCTTGGGGGCAGATCTCTCTGGAAACACCATATATTTT.

This clonotype was seen only a few times. The chain links TRBV29-1 to TRBJ1-2; D remains ambiguous. V lost 0 bases and J 3 bases, leaving 5 bases between the germline ends. This CDR3 has 12 amino acids. Germline V gene sequence: CDR1 SQVTM, CDR2 ANQGSEA. CDR3 bases: TGCAGCGTTGAAGACCGCCACTATGGCTACACCTTC. It encodes CSVEDRHYGYTF.

This clonotype was picked up many times. V gene TRBV20-1 combines with J gene TRBJ2-7; 9 positions agree with TRBD2. The J segment lost 1 base and the V segment lost 3 bases, leaving 4 bases of the junction unmatched. Germline CDR1 reads DFQATT; CDR2 reads SNEGSKA (reference sequence). This CDR3 is 14 amino acids long. The chain's CDR3 is CSARREGQSYEQYF. The CDR3 nucleotides are TGCAGTGCTAGGCGGGAGGGCCAATCCTACGAGCAGTACTTC.

With respect to this clonotype: Relative to the germline gene, one junction end is altered; a read error may explain this. The rearrangement uses TRBV24-1 and TRBJ2-1, with 7 positions matching TRBD2. CDR3 size: 13 residues. Germline CDR1 and CDR2: KGHDR and SFDVKD. CDR3 nucleotide sequence: TGTGCCACCAGTGACCAACGGACTAGGGAATTAGCCTTC. Translating it yields CATSDQRTRELAF.

The J gene is TRBJ2-1, the V gene TRBV24-1; 7 positions agree with TRBD1. J gave up 8 bases and V 6 bases, and 6 bases lay outside the gene matches. This CDR3 contains 13 residues. Germline-derived CDR1 and CDR2 are KGHDR and SFDVKD. CDR3 DNA: TGTGCCACCAGTTTTGGTCAGGGGGATGAGCAGTTCTTC. Encoded protein: CATSFGQGDEQFF.